This TCR beta chain is from a study of STAT3 mutations in large granular lymphocyte leukemia. Overall study: Immunosuppressive therapy was given to more than half of T-LGLL patients. Overall study results and limits: Every T-cell large granular lymphocyte leukemia patient had at least one immunodominant TCR beta clonotype.

Profiling relied on immunoSEQ multiplex PCR, and the TCRdb table lists in-frame clones only, not all of them. This table holds some 15,000 clones, more than 65% found once. Comments on this clone: Its antigen remains unidentified.

The sequencing input was peripheral blood mononuclear cells. This TCR derives from a man between 60 and 75 years old with T-cell large granular lymphocyte leukemia. Some clones in this sample may be carry-over from other donors' samples.

The CDR3 loop reads CAIQPGGSSNQPQHF. The CDR3 bases are TGTGCCATCCAACCCGGGGGCTCTAGCAATCAGCCCCAGCATTTT. The chain joins TRBV10-3 to TRBJ1-5; possibly TRBD1 for D (6 bases). CDR1 and CDR2 from the germline V gene are ENHRY and SYGVKD. Trimming took off 8 bases at V and 0 bases at J, with 14 bases between the two ends. The CDR3 has 15 amino acids.